This T cell receptor beta chain emerged from a study of blood T cell repertoires in COVID-19. Study-wide context: From T cells, B-cell-depleted T cells, or PBMCs came the material, which was cDNA or gDNA.

Germline V gene data show CDR1 as KGHDR and CDR2 as SFDVKD. The trim removed 3 bases at V and 7 bases at J, leaving 2 bases unmatched. The CDR3 sequence is 14 residues long. Authors' methods: Reference gene primer amplification in the assay estimated nucleated cell counts. The method was immunoSEQ multiplex PCR; TCRdb's version includes in-frame clones alone and lacks a portion of them. D and trimming come from the DNA, and the V and J calls and clone size come from that table. The profile shows more than 250,000 clones, more than 70% of them singletons. The sequenced material came from peripheral blood. The receptor was derived from a woman aged 45-65 years with acute or convalescent COVID-19. V is TRBV24-1 and J is TRBJ2-1; 10 nucleotides line up with TRBD2. CDR3 DNA sequence: TGTGCCACCAGTGATATAGCGGGAGGAAATGAGCAGTTCTTC. It codes for CATSDIAGGNEQFF.